The present T cell receptor beta chain was sequenced within a study of blood T cell repertoires in COVID-19. About the research overall: Donors in the United States, Italy and Spain gave samples during acute or convalescent COVID-19.

Authors' methods: Nucleated cell counts were estimated from reference gene primer amplification. Generated by immunoSEQ multiplex PCR, the TCRdb table keeps only in-frame clones and is missing some. Clone size and the V and J calls come from that table; the DNA yielded D and trimming. The top ten clones hold 43% of a sample with some 26,000 clones, roughly 72% of them seen once. CDR3 size: 16 residues. Looked up from germline, CDR1 is GTSNPN and CDR2 is SVGIG (reference sequence). After removal of 0 bases from V and 0 bases from J, the junction contained 7 bases not matched to a gene. This chain links TRBV30 with TRBJ2-7, with 8 bases that match TRBD1. Sequenced input: peripheral blood. This receptor was obtained from a woman older than 75 with acute or convalescent COVID-19. CDR3 nucleotides: TGTGCCTGGAGTGTATGGGGGGACAGGAGCTCCTACGAGCAGTACTTC. Amino acids: CAWSVWGDRSSYEQYF.